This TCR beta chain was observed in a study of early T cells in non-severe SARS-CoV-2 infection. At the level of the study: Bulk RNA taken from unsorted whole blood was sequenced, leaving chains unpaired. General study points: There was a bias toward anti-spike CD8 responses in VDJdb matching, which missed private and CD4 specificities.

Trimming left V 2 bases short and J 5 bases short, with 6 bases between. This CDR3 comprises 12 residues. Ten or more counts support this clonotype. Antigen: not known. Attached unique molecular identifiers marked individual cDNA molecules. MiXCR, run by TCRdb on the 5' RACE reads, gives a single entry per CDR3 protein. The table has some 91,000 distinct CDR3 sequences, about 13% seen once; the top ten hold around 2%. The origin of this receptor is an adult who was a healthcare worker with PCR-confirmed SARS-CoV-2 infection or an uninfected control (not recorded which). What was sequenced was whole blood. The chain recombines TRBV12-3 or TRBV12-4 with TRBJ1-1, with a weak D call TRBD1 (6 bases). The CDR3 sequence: CASSLRGTEAFF. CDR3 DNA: TGTGCCAGCAGTTTAAGGGGGACTGAAGCTTTCTTT.